This T cell receptor beta chain is drawn from a study of cytomegalovirus exposure and HLA in healthy donors. Study observations and caveats: With DRB1 most and HLA-C fewest, TCR association rates differed between HLA loci in a later analysis. With later analysis, a missense DCLRE1C variant became linked to TCR beta V- and J-gene trimming. The sole available immune exposure information was CMV serostatus. Some V segments, TRBV6-2 and TRBV6-3 among them, were indistinguishable and were therefore excluded.

CDR3 size: 13 residues. V gave up 6 bases and J gave up 9 bases; unmatched junction bases: 4. CDR1 and CDR2 (germline): SNHLY, FYNNEI. Of note for this clone: Its antigen is unknown.

The study ran its PCR with 60 Vbeta and 13 Jbeta primers. Assay: immunoSEQ multiplex PCR; the TCRdb copy retains only in-frame clones and omits some. The sample has tens of thousands of clones; just under 80% are singletons. Sequenced material: PBMCs. The TCR sequence derives from a man in his forties or fifties in good health and CMV-seronegative. This sequence joins TRBV2 and TRBJ2-1; 11 nucleotides agree with TRBD1. CDR3 nucleotides: TGTGCCAGCAGAGGACAGGGGGCGAGTGAGCAGTTCTTC. Its protein is CASRGQGASEQFF.